Below, one T cell receptor (beta chain) is given with its context. As for time point: newly diagnosed GD, antithyroid drugs for less than 3 months. PBMCs were the source of the RNA used for TCR sequencing. The data derive from a study of regulatory T cells in long-lasting Graves disease. Across the whole study: Antithyroid drugs had been given to newly diagnosed Graves' patients for under 3 months.

Germline CDR1 reads SGDLS; CDR2 reads YYNGEE. Unmatched junction bases numbered 5, after V lost 3 bases and J lost 5 bases. The CDR3 is made up of 16 amino acids. Arm-PCR with iRepertoire HTBI primers amplified the CDR3 regions for these TCR beta libraries. TCRdb re-called the multiplex PCR reads with MiXCR, one entry per CDR3 protein. The sample lists fewer than 550,000 distinct CDR3 sequences, more than 15% occurring once. The same data also contributed to another study, on T cells in Graves' hyperthyroidism and ophthalmopathy. From that study: Initially, a first-round RT-PCR of the TCR CDR3 employed the HTBI primer set.

This TCR was recovered from a woman aged 35-65 years with Graves disease. The starting material was peripheral blood mononuclear cells (PBMCs), obtained at new diagnosis, from a patient treated with antithyroid drugs. The V call is TRBV9, the J call TRBJ2-3, with TRBD2 matching over 14 bases. In DNA form, the CDR3 reads TGTGCCAGCAGCGCGGGACTAGCGGGGGCTAAAGATACGCAGTATTTT. Translation gives CASSAGLAGAKDTQYF.